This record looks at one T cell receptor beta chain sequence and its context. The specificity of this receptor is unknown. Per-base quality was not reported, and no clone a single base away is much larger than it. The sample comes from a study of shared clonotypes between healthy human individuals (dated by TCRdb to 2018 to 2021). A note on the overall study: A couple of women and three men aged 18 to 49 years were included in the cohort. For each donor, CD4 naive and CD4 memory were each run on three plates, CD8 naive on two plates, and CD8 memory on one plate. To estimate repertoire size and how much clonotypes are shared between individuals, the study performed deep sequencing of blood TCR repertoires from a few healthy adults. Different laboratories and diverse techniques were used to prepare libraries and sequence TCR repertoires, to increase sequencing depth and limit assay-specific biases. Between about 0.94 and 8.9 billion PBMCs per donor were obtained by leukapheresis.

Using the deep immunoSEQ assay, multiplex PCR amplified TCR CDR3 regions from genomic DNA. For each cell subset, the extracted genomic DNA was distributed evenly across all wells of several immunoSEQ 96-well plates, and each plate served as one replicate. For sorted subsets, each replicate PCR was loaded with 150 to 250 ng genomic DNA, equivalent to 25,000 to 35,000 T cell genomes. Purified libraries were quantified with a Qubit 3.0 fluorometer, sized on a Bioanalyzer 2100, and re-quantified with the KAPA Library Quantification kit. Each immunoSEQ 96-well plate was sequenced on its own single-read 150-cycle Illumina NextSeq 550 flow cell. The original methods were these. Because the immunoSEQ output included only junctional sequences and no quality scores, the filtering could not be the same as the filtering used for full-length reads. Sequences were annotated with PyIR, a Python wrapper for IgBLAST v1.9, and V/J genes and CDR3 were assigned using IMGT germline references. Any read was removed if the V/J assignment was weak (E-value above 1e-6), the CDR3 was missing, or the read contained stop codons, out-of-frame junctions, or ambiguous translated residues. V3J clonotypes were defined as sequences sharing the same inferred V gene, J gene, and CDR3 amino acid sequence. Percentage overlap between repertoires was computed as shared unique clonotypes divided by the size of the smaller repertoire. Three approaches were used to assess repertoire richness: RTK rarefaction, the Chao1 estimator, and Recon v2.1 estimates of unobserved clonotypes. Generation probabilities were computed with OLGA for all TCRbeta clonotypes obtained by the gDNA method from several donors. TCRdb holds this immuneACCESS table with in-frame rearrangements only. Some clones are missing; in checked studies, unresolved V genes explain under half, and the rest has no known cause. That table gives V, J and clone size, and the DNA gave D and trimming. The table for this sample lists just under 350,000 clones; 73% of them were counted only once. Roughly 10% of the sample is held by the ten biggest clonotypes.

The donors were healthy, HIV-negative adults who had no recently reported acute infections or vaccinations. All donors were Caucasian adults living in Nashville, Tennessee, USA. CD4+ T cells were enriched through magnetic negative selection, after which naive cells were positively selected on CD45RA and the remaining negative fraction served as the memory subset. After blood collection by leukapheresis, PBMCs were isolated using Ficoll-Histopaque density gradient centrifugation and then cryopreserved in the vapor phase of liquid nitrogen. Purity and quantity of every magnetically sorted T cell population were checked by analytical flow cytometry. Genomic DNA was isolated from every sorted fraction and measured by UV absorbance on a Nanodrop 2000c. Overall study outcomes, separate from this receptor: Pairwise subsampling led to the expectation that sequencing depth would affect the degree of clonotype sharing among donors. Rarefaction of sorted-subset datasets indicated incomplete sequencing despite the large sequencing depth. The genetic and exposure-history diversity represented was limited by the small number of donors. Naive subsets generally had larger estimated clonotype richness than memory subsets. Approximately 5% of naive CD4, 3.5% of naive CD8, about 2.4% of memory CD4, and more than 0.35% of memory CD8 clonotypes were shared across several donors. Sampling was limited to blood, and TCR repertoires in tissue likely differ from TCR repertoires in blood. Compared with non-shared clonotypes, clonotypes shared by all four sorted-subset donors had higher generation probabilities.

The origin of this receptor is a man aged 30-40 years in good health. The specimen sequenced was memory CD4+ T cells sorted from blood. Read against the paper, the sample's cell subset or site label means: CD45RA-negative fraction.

The CDR3 region reads CASSRLGTETTDTQYF. The DNA sequence follows: TGTGCCAGCAGCCGACTAGGGACAGAAACCACAGATACGCAGTATTTT. The chain couples TRBV14 to TRBJ2-3, and the D gene may be TRBD1, 7 bases matching. As encoded in the germline V gene, CDR1 is SGHDN while CDR2 is FVKESK. Spanning cysteine to phenylalanine, the CDR3 consists of 16 amino acids. The entry retains the CDR3 DNA only, 48 bases that are in frame from base 1. At the junction V is shortened by 4 bases and J by 2 bases, with 16 bases in between.